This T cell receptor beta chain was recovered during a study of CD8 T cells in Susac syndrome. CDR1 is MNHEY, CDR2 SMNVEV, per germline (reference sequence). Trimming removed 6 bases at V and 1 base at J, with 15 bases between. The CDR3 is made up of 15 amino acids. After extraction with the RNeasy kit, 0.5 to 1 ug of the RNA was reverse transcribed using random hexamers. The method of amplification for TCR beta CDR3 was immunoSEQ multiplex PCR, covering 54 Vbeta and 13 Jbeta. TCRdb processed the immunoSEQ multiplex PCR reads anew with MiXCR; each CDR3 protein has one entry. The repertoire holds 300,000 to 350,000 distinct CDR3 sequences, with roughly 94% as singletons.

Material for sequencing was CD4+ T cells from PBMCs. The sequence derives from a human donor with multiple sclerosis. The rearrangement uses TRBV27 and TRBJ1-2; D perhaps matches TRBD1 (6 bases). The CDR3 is CASRVTGTLNYGYTF. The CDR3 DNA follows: TGTGCCAGCAGGGTTACAGGGACCCTTAACTATGGCTACACCTTC.